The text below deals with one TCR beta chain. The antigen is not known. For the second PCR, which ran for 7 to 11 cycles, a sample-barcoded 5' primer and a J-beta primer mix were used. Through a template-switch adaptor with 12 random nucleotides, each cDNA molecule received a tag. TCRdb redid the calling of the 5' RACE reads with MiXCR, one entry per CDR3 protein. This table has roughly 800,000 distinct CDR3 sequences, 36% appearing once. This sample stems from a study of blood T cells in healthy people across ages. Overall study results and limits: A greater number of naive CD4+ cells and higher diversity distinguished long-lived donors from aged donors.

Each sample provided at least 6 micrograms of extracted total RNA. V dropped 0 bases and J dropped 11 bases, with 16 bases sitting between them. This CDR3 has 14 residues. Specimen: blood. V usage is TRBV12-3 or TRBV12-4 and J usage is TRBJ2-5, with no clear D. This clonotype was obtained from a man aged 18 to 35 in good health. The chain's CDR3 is CASSLAGYYNGQYF. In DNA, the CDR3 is TGTGCCAGCAGTTTAGCGGGGTACTACAATGGGCAGTACTTC.